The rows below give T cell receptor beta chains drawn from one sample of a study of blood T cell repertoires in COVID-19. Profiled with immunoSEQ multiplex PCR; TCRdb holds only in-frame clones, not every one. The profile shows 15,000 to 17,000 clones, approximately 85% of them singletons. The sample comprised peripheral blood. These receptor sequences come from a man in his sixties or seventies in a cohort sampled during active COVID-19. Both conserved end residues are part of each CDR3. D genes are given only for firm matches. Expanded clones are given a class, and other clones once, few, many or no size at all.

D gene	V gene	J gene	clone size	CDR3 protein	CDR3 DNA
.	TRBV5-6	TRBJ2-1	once	CASSLWGSTESYNEQFF	TGTGCCAGCAGCTTATGGGGATCGACAGAGTCCTACAATGAGCAGTTCTTC
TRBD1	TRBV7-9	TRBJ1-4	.	CASSDGTGVEKLFF	TGTGCCAGCAGCGACGGGACAGGGGTCGAAAAACTGTTTTTT
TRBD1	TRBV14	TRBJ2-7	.	CASSQGQSSYEQYF	TGTGCCAGCAGCCAGGGACAGAGCTCCTACGAGCAGTACTTC
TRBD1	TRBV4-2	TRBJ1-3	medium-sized	CASSQPDRDGNTIYF	TGTGCCAGCAGCCAACCAGACAGGGATGGAAACACCATATATTTT
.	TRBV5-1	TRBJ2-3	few	CASSLDSQIGTQYF	TGCGCCAGCAGCTTGGACAGCCAAATAGGTACGCAGTATTTT
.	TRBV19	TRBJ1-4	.	CASRQGSQREKLFF	TGTGCCAGTAGACAGGGATCTCAACGTGAAAAACTGTTTTTT
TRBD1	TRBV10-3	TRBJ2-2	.	CAISDPLTGGDTGELFF	TGTGCCATCAGTGACCCACTGACAGGGGGGGACACCGGGGAGCTGTTTTTT
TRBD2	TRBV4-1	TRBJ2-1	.	CASSQGDYNNEQFF	TGCGCCAGCAGCCAAGGGGACTACAACAATGAGCAGTTCTTC
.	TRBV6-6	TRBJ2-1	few	CASSSAPGWEQFF	TGTGCCAGCAGCAGCGCCCCAGGGTGGGAGCAGTTCTTC
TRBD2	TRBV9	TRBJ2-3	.	CASSVGGGRADTQYF	TGTGCCAGCAGCGTAGGGGGCGGGAGAGCAGATACGCAGTATTTT
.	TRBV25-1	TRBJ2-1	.	CASSPTGGRNEQFF	TGTGCCAGCAGTCCAACAGGTGGACGCAATGAGCAGTTCTTC
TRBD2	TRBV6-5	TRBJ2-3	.	CASTSREGITDTQYF	TGTGCCAGCACCTCCAGGGAGGGGATCACAGATACGCAGTATTTT
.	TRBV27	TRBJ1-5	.	CASRIYKGSDSNQPQHF	TGTGCCAGCAGGATTTACAAGGGGTCCGATAGCAATCAGCCCCAGCATTTT
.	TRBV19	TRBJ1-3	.	CASTRPGDVAVRGNTIYF	TGTGCCAGTACTAGGCCAGGGGACGTCGCGGTTCGTGGAAACACCATATATTTT
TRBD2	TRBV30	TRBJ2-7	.	CAWNSGGLAGFSYEQYF	TGTGCCTGGAATTCCGGGGGACTAGCGGGCTTCTCCTACGAGCAGTACTTC
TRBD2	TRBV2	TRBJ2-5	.	CASSFGPGGSRRETQYF	TGTGCCAGCAGCTTCGGCCCTGGCGGGAGTAGAAGGGAGACCCAGTACTTC
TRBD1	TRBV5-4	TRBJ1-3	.	CASSFRQGRSGNTIYF	TGTGCCAGCAGCTTCCGACAGGGGAGGTCGGGAAACACCATATATTTT
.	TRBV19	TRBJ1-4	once	CASSPRRGRDEKLFF	TGTGCCAGTAGTCCCCGAAGGGGCCGGGATGAAAAACTGTTTTTT
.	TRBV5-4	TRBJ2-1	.	CASSLDSYNEQFF	TGTGCCAGCAGCTTGGACAGCTACAATGAGCAGTTCTTC
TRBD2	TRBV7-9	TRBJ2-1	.	CASSLTGTKNNEQFF	TGTGCCAGCAGTTTAACCGGGACTAAGAACAATGAGCAGTTCTTC
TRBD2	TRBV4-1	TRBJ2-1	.	CASRTGAGGPSFEQFF	TGCGCCAGCAGGACAGGAGCGGGAGGGCCCTCTTTTGAGCAGTTCTTC
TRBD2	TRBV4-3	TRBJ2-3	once	CASSPQAKGLAGGTSTDTQYF	TGCGCCAGCAGCCCACAGGCCAAAGGACTAGCGGGAGGGACTAGCACAGATACGCAGTATTTT
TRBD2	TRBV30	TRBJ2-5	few	CAWSRQAREGETQYF	TGTGCCTGGAGCCGCCAAGCCAGGGAGGGAGAGACCCAGTACTTC
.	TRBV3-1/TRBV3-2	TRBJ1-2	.	CASSQAPVIGYTF	TGTGCCAGCAGCCAAGCTCCAGTGATTGGCTACACCTTC
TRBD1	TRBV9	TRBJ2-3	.	CASSVGGTGATDTQYF	TGTGCCAGCAGCGTAGGCGGGACAGGGGCCACAGATACGCAGTATTTT
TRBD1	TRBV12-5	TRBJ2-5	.	CASGWGTGAVETQYF	TGTGCTAGTGGTTGGGGGACAGGGGCGGTGGAGACCCAGTACTTC
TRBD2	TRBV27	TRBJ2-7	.	CASSLSLAGGWYF	TGTGCCAGCAGTTTATCTCTAGCGGGAGGTTGGTACTTC
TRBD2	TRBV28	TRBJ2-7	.	CASSFGRLGSGATYEQYF	TGTGCCAGCAGTTTTGGGCGCCTCGGGAGCGGGGCTACCTACGAGCAGTACTTC
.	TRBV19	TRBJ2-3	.	CASKESGPLLDTQYF	TGTGCCAGTAAGGAAAGCGGGCCTTTGTTAGATACGCAGTATTTT
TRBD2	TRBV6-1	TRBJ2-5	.	CASSELSRGGRTRETQYF	TGTGCCAGCAGTGAATTGTCGAGGGGCGGGAGGACGAGGGAGACCCAGTACTTC
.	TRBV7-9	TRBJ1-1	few	CASSPKTMNTEAFF	TGTGCCAGCAGCCCCAAGACAATGAACACTGAAGCTTTCTTT
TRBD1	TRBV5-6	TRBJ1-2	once	CASSRTGDGYTF	TGTGCCAGCAGCCGGACAGGGGATGGCTACACCTTC
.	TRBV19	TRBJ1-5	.	CASTLSSPGDFLSNQPQHF	TGTGCCAGTACCCTCTCATCACCCGGGGACTTCCTTAGCAATCAGCCCCAGCATTTT
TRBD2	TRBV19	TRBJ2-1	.	CASSIISGDYNEQFF	TGTGCCAGTAGTATAATTAGCGGGGACTACAATGAGCAGTTCTTC
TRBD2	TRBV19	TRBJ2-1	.	CASSLIVAGGRGNEQFF	TGTGCCAGTAGTTTAATCGTCGCGGGAGGCCGGGGGAATGAGCAGTTCTTC
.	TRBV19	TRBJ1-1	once	CASSTQENTEAFF	TGTGCCAGTAGTACACAGGAGAACACTGAAGCTTTCTTT
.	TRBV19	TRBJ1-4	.	CASSSGGRGKLFF	TGTGCCAGTAGTTCGGGGGGCCGTGGAAAACTGTTTTTT
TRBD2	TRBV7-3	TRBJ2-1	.	CASSLGTSGYNEQFF	TGTGCCAGCAGCTTAGGGACTAGCGGCTACAATGAGCAGTTCTTC
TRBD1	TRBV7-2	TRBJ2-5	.	CASSLEARGTETQYF	TGTGCCAGCAGTCTAGAGGCCAGGGGGACGGAGACCCAGTACTTC
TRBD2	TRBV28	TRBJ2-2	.	CASSFLAGVANTGELFF	TGTGCCAGCAGTTTCCTAGCGGGAGTCGCGAACACCGGGGAGCTGTTTTTT
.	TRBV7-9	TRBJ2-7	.	CASSLRELYEQYF	TGTGCCAGCAGCTTACGGGAGCTCTACGAGCAGTACTTC
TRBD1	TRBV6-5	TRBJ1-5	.	CASTPGQSNQPQHF	TGTGCCAGCACCCCGGGACAGAGCAATCAGCCCCAGCATTTT
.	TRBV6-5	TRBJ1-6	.	CASSLQIYNSPLHF	TGTGCCAGCAGTTTACAAATCTATAATTCACCCCTCCACTTT
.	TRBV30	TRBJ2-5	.	CAWSVGGKETQYF	TGTGCCTGGAGTGTAGGAGGGAAAGAGACCCAGTACTTC
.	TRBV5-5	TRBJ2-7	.	CASSITGNSYEQYF	TGTGCCAGCAGCATCACAGGGAACTCCTACGAGCAGTACTTC
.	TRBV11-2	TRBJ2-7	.	CASSLDRYEQYF	TGTGCCAGCAGCTTAGACCGCTACGAGCAGTACTTC
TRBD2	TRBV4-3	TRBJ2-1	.	CASSQELAGGYEQFF	TGCGCCAGCAGCCAAGAACTAGCGGGAGGCTATGAGCAGTTCTTC
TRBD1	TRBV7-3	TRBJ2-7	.	CASSDKPGQGIYEQYF	TGTGCCAGCAGCGATAAGCCGGGACAGGGGATCTACGAGCAGTACTTC
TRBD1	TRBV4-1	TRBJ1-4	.	CASSQDRGGRGEKLFF	TGCGCCAGCAGCCAAGATCGAGGGGGCCGAGGTGAAAAACTGTTTTTT
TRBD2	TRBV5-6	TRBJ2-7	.	CASSSGLAGFGREQYF	TGTGCCAGCAGCTCTGGACTAGCGGGATTTGGGAGGGAGCAGTACTTC
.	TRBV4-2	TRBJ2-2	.	CASSQSGQNTGELFF	TGTGCCAGCAGCCAATCGGGACAGAACACCGGGGAGCTGTTTTTT
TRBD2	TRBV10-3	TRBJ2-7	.	CAIRTGTSSYEQYF	TGTGCCATCAGGACCGGGACTAGCTCCTACGAGCAGTACTTC
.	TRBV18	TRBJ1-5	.	CASGTGTTQPQHF	TGTGCCAGCGGAACAGGGACCACTCAGCCCCAGCATTTT
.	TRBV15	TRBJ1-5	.	CATSRDSGVGTWPQHF	TGTGCCACCAGCAGAGACTCAGGGGTAGGAACGTGGCCCCAGCATTTT